This passage covers 17 T cell receptor beta chains from one sample sequenced in a study of blood T cell repertoires in COVID-19. Assay: immunoSEQ multiplex PCR; the TCRdb copy retains only in-frame clones and omits some. The sample includes roughly 43,000 clones, about nine tenths of them seen just once. The sequenced sample was peripheral blood. The receptors shown here come from a man in his 60s with active COVID-19.

The V call is TRBV29-1, the J call TRBJ2-1; TRBD2 matches 9 bases. CDR3 length equals 15 residues. Unmatched junction bases numbered 12, after V lost 7 bases and J lost 5 bases. Germline V gene sequence: CDR1 SQVTM, CDR2 ANQGSEA. The CDR3 loop is CSAQLGSSGDNEQFF. CDR3 in DNA: TGCAGCGCCCAATTAGGGTCTAGCGGGGACAATGAGCAGTTCTTC.

CDR3 nucleotides: TGTGCCAGCAGAGCACAGGGGGCAGGTCAGCCCCAGCATTTT. It is translated as CASRAQGAGQPQHF. The J gene is TRBJ1-5, the V gene TRBV5-8; TRBD1 agrees at 9 bases. The trim removed 5 bases at V and 6 bases at J, leaving 6 bases unmatched. Germline CDR1 reads SGHTS; CDR2 reads YDEGEE. The CDR3 has 14 amino acids.

The chain is built from TRBV5-1 and TRBJ2-3; D is undetermined. The V end was cut by 0 bases, the J end by 0 bases, with 8 bases between. Germline V gene data show CDR1 as SGHRS and CDR2 as YFSETQ. This CDR3 comprises 15 residues. CDR3 loop: CASSLDSSSTDTQYF. DNA for the CDR3: TGCGCCAGCAGCTTGGATAGTTCTAGCACAGATACGCAGTATTTT. Full variable domain (remainder filled in from reference TRBV5-1 and TRBJ2-3): KAGVTQTPRYLIKTRGQQVTLSCSPISGHRSVSWYQQTPGQGLQFLFEYFSETQRNKGNFPGRFSGRQFSNSRSEMNVSTLELGDSALYLCASSLDSSSTDTQYFGPGTRLTVL.

This clone was counted a few times. The gene calls are TRBV10-3 and TRBJ1-5; no definite D call. Germline CDR1 ENHRY, CDR2 SYGVKD. V was shortened by 10 bases and J by 6 bases, with 10 bases between the two germline ends. The CDR3 runs to 11 residues. The CDR3 sequence is CATPVGQPQHF. In DNA form, the CDR3 reads TGTGCCACTCCGGTTGGTCAGCCCCAGCATTTT.

The chain links TRBV4-1 to TRBJ2-7; 14 bases align to TRBD2. The CDR3 sequence is 15 residues long. The V segment lost 4 bases and the J segment 3 bases; nucleotides outside the gene matches: 2. Germline V gene lookup returns CDR1 MGHRA and CDR2 YSYEKL. CDR3 amino acids: CASSPGLAGVYEQYF. In DNA form, the CDR3 reads TGCGCCAGCAGCCCGGGACTAGCGGGAGTCTACGAGCAGTACTTC.

The chain recombines TRBV5-1 with TRBJ2-1, with 11 positions matching TRBD2. The ends lost 5 bases at V and 7 bases at J; junction bases unmatched: 8. The CDR3 length is 15 residues. Germline V gene sequence: CDR1 SGHRS, CDR2 YFSETQ. The CDR3: CASRSGLAGLNEQFF. The CDR3 DNA reads TGCGCCAGCAGGTCTGGACTAGCGGGTCTAAATGAGCAGTTCTTC.

There are a few counts of this clone. The chain carries TRBV2 and TRBJ2-7; D gene unclear. CDR3 length equals 13 residues. Germline values: CDR1 SNHLY, CDR2 FYNNEI. With 2 bases removed from V and 2 bases from J, the gap between germline ends came to 7 bases. The DNA for the CDR3 is TGTGCCAGCAGTGAAAACAGACCCTACGAGCAGTACTTC. Translation: CASSENRPYEQYF.

This rearrangement joins TRBV10-2 to TRBJ2-7; 7 bases map to TRBD1. Trimming took 7 bases from V and 3 from J; bases not matched to a gene: 9. CDR1 is WSHSY and CDR2 is SAAADI in the germline V gene. CDR3 length equals 14 residues. The CDR3 region has the DNA TGCGCCAGCATGCAGACAGGGTGGGTCTACGAGCAGTACTTC. Translating gives CASMQTGWVYEQYF.

CDR3 bases: TGTGCCAGCAGCTTTGCCCCGACTAGCGGGGCTTACAATGAGCAGTTCTTC. Translation gives CASSFAPTSGAYNEQFF. The chain is built from TRBV11-2 and TRBJ2-1; 11 bases map to TRBD2. The CDR3 sequence is 17 residues long. Trimming took 3 bases from V and 4 from J; bases not matched to a gene: 8. Germline CDR1 reads SGHAT; CDR2 reads FQNNGV. The complete variable domain, with remaining parts taken from reference TRBV11-2 and TRBJ2-1, reads EAGVAQSPRYKIIEKRQSVAFWCNPISGHATLYWYQQILGQGPKLLIQFQNNGVVDDSQLPKDRFSAERLKGVDSTLKIQPAKLEDSAVYLCASSFAPTSGAYNEQFFGPGTRLTVL.

The J gene is TRBJ2-7, the V gene TRBV14; possibly TRBD1 for D (6 bases). Deletions cut 2 bases from V and 7 bases from J, with 21 bases between. Germline V lookup: CDR1 SGHDN, CDR2 FVKESK. The CDR3 is 16 residues long. The CDR3 loop is CASSQLSPGAGGEQYF. The CDR3 region has the DNA TGTGCCAGCAGCCAATTATCCCCAGGGGCAGGCGGGGAGCAGTACTTC.

The gene calls are TRBV10-3 and TRBJ2-1, with 13 bases aligning to TRBD2. The germline gives CDR1 ENHRY, CDR2 SYGVKD. The CDR3 extends over 19 amino acids. V lost 5 bases, J lost 8 bases, and 18 bases stayed unmatched. The CDR3 reads CAISLQTGATSGRLDEQFF. The CDR3 DNA reads as TGTGCCATCAGTTTGCAAACAGGAGCGACTAGCGGGAGGTTGGATGAGCAGTTCTTC.

This chain joins TRBV4-1 and TRBJ2-1; TRBD1 matches 8 bases. Germline V gene lookup returns CDR1 MGHRA and CDR2 YSYEKL. V lost 5 bases and J lost 6; bases outside the gene matches: 9. CDR3 length: 15 amino acids. The CDR3 sequence: CASSFPGGAGNEQFF. CDR3 DNA: TGCGCCAGCAGCTTCCCAGGGGGCGCAGGCAATGAGCAGTTCTTC.

V usage is TRBV4-1 and J usage is TRBJ1-3; tentatively, D is TRBD1 (5 bases). In germline, CDR1 is MGHRA, CDR2 YSYEKL. Trimming stripped 4 bases from V and 1 base from J, with 11 bases between. The CDR3 totals 15 residues. CDR3 sequence: CASSPDRSSGNTIYF. Here the CDR3 DNA reads TGCGCCAGCAGCCCCGACAGATCTTCTGGAAACACCATATATTTT.

The chain combines TRBV18 with TRBJ2-7; D is perhaps TRBD1 (5 bases). CDR1 KGHSH and CDR2 LQKENI come from the germline V gene. The ends were cut back, 2 bases at V and 2 bases at J, with 13 bases in the middle. The CDR3 extends over 15 amino acids. This chain's CDR3 is CASSPSKTRAYEQYF. The DNA of the CDR3 is TGTGCCAGCTCACCATCCAAAACCAGGGCCTACGAGCAGTACTTC.

The CDR3 loop is CASGDLGGYTF. CDR3 nucleotide sequence: TGTGCCAGCGGAGACCTAGGTGGCTACACCTTC. This rearrangement joins TRBV6-5 to TRBJ1-2, with D unclear. The germline CDR1 and CDR2 sequences are MNHEY and SVGAGI. Trimming cost V 8 bases and J 7 bases, with 11 bases left between them. CDR3 length equals 11 residues.

This clone was counted only a few times. The chain links TRBV6-5 to TRBJ2-1; D is possibly TRBD1 (6 bases). Germline V gene sequence: CDR1 MNHEY, CDR2 SVGAGI. This CDR3 is 15 amino acids long. Between the trimmed V and J ends, which lost 0 bases and 3 bases, there was a span of 9 bases. The DNA of the CDR3 is TGTGCCAGCAGTTACTCAGGGGGAAACTACAATGAGCAGTTCTTC. Translated: CASSYSGGNYNEQFF.

CDR3 coding DNA: TGTGCCAGCAGCCCCGTGCAGATCTCTGGAAACACCATATATTTT. Amino acid sequence: CASSPVQISGNTIYF. V gene TRBV7-2 combines with J gene TRBJ1-3; D is uncertain. The CDR3 loop spans 15 amino acids. Deletions cut 5 bases from V and 0 bases from J, with 11 bases between. Germline V gives CDR1 SGHTA, CDR2 FQGNSA.